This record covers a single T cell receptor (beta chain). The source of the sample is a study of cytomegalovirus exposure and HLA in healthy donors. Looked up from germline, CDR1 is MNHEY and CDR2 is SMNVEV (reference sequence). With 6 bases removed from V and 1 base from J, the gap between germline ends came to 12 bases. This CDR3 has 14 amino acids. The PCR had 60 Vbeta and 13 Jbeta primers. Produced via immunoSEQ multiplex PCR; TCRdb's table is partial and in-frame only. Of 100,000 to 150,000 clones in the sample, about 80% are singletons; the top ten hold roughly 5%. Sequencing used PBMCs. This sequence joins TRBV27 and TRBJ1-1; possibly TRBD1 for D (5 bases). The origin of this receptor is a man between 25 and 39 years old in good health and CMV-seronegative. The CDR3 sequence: CASSRVQENTEAFF. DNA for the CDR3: TGTGCCAGCAGCAGGGTACAAGAGAACACTGAAGCTTTCTTT.